What follows are 14 T cell receptor beta chains derived from one specimen sequenced in a study of T cells in Graves' hyperthyroidism and ophthalmopathy (dated by TCRdb to about 2019). The library was produced with multiplex PCR. The sequencing machine was an Illumina HiSeq 2000. The TCR beta CDR3 regions were amplified from the RNA transcripts. For the first round of RT-PCR on the TCR CDR3, the HTBI primer set was used together with the Qiagen OneStep RT-PCR kit. TCRdb reanalyzed the raw reads on its own, using fastp at Q25 for trimming and MiXCR for clone calling, and kept in-frame beta chains. Every CDR3 protein is listed once, alongside the most common genes and DNA of its rows. Recorded for this sample are 350,000 to 400,000 distinct CDR3 sequences; around a sixth of them occurred a single time. Together, the top ten hold around two fifths of the sample. Sequenced material: blood. Every receptor here comes from a man between 18 and 35 years old with Graves' ophthalmopathy.

This chain connects TRBV11-2 to TRBJ1-3; D gene uncertain. Deletions cut 2 bases from V and 0 bases from J, with 5 bases between. CDR1 is SGHAT, CDR2 FQNNGV, per germline. This CDR3 contains 14 residues. The CDR3 DNA reads TGTGCCAGCAGCTTACAGATCTCTGGAAACACCATATATTTT. Its protein product is CASSLQISGNTIYF.

This clonotype appeared many times. V and J are TRBV12-3 or TRBV12-4 and TRBJ1-1; D perhaps matches TRBD1 (5 bases). CDR3 length equals 13 residues. V was trimmed by 5 bases and J by 3 bases, leaving 10 bases between them. For the CDR3, the DNA is TGTGCCAGCAGTATGGGGACCTACACTGAAGCTTTCTTT. The encoded protein is CASSMGTYTEAFF.

The chain couples TRBV6-6 to TRBJ2-7; D unresolved. V was pared by 0 bases and J by 2 bases, with 5 bases between. This CDR3 is 13 amino acids long. The germline V gene has CDR1 MNHNY and CDR2 SVGAGI (reference sequence). CDR3 in amino acids: CASSYSFTYEQYF. As DNA, the CDR3 is TGTGCCAGCAGTTACTCATTTACCTACGAGCAGTACTTC.

This clonotype has a count of ten or more. The V and J genes are TRBV11-2 and TRBJ2-2; the match to TRBD1 covers 7 bases. V gave up 6 bases and J gave up 3 bases; unmatched junction bases: 22. The CDR3 contains 20 residues. Germline V gene sequence: CDR1 SGHAT, CDR2 FQNNGV. The DNA of the CDR3 is TGTGCCAGCAGATCGCTAAGGAGACAGGGAAGATGGGTGGACACCGGGGAGCTGTTTTTT. Residues: CASRSLRRQGRWVDTGELFF.

Ten or more counts support this clonotype. The chain carries TRBV27 and TRBJ1-1; no firm D call. Germline-derived CDR1 and CDR2 are MNHEY and SMNVEV (reference sequence). The CDR3 has 13 amino acids. The germline V and J ends were trimmed by 0 bases and 5 bases, with 7 bases remaining between them. In nucleotides, the CDR3 is TGTGCCAGCAGTTTATCGTCGGTGACTGAAGCTTTCTTT. The encoded protein is CASSLSSVTEAFF.

In this sample, this clonotype turned up many times. The genes are TRBV7-9 and TRBJ2-7, with 7 positions matching TRBD1. The germline V gene has CDR1 SEHNR and CDR2 FQNEAQ (reference sequence). This CDR3 comprises 15 residues. Germline trimming cut 2 bases from V and 4 bases from J; bases unmatched to any gene: 8. The CDR3 DNA follows: TGTGCCAGCAGCTTAAGGTCGCAGGGGGAGTACGAGCAGTACTTC. This encodes CASSLRSQGEYEQYF.

This clonotype was recorded a few times. A clone one base away is much larger, so this may be a read error. The genes are TRBV9 and TRBJ1-5; 7 nucleotides match TRBD1. CDR1 and CDR2 from the germline V gene are SGDLS and YYNGEE. The CDR3 consists of 14 residues. After removal of 4 bases from V and 2 bases from J, the junction contained 3 bases not matched to a gene. The CDR3 reads CASSQGGGNQPQHF. CDR3 DNA: TGTGCCAGCAGCCAGGGGGGGGGCAATCAGCCCCAGCATTTT. Based on the CDR3 plus reference TRBV9 and TRBJ1-5, the full variable domain is DSGVTQTPKHLITATGQRVTLRCSPRSGDLSVYWYQQSLDQGLQFLIQYYNGEERAKGNILERFSAQQFPDLHSELNLSSLELGDSALYFCASSQGGGNQPQHFGDGTRLSIL.

V usage is TRBV20-1 and J usage is TRBJ1-1; D is unresolved. CDR1 and CDR2 from the germline V gene are DFQATT and SNEGSKA (reference sequence). Trimming took off 4 bases at V and 4 bases at J, with 16 bases between the two ends. The CDR3 is made up of 14 amino acids. CDR3 protein: CSANSPWVSTEAFF. The DNA for the CDR3 is TGCAGTGCTAATAGTCCATGGGTTTCCACTGAAGCTTTCTTT.

About this clonotype itself: This may be a read error: a much more frequent sequence differs by one nucleotide. V and J are TRBV5-6 and TRBJ2-7; D not certain. The CDR3 has 15 residues. The germline CDR1 and CDR2 sequences are SGHDT and YYEEEE. The chain's CDR3 is CPSSLGYSETYEQYF. In DNA, the CDR3 is TGTCCCAGCAGCTTGGGCTACAGCGAAACCTACGAGCAGTACTTC.

Regarding this clonotype: Sequence at one end of the junction differs from germline and may be a read error. The J gene is TRBJ2-7, the V gene TRBV4-1; D unresolved. Germline-derived CDR1 and CDR2 are MGHRA and YSYEKL. The CDR3 totals 15 residues. CDR3 DNA: TGCGCCAGCAGCCAAGAAAGGGCTAACTCCTGCGAGCAGTACTTC. Encoded protein: CASSQERANSCEQYF.

There are many counts of this clonotype. The chain combines TRBV29-1 with TRBJ2-7; the D call may be TRBD1 or TRBD2 (5 bases each). The CDR3 sequence is 13 residues long. The ends were cut back, 4 bases at V and 9 bases at J, with 19 bases in the middle. Germline V gene data show CDR1 as SQVTM and CDR2 as ANQGSEA. CDR3 protein: CSVGWGRLYGQYF. For the CDR3, the DNA is TGCAGCGTTGGGTGGGGACGGCTGTATGGGCAGTACTTC.

This clonotype was counted at least ten times. The chain joins TRBV3-1 to TRBJ1-1; D gene uncertain. The germline CDR1 and CDR2 sequences are LGHDT and YNNKEL (reference sequence). CDR3 length: 13 residues. V was shortened by 4 bases and J by 6 bases, with 12 bases between the two germline ends. CDR3 DNA sequence: TGTGCCAGCAGCCGCCCGGGCGGAGCTGAAGCTTTCTTT. Translation: CASSRPGGAEAFF. Drawing the rest from reference TRBV3-1 and TRBJ1-1, the complete variable domain is DTAVSQTPKYLVTQMGNDKSIKCEQNLGHDTMYWYKQDSKKFLKIMFSYNNKELIINETVPNRFSPKSPDKAHLNLHINSLELGDSAVYFCASSRPGGAEAFFGQGTRLTVV.

This sequence joins TRBV4-1 and TRBJ2-3; weak D call: TRBD2 (5 bases). Germline loops: CDR1 MGHRA, CDR2 YSYEKL. CDR3 length: 15 residues. V was pared by 7 bases and J by 0 bases, with 14 bases between. This CDR3 reads CASTLRWTSTDTQYF. CDR3 nucleotide sequence: TGCGCCAGCACCCTACGGTGGACTAGCACAGATACGCAGTATTTT.

This clonotype has more than one count but fewer than ten. This chain uses TRBV24-1 with TRBJ2-5; 7 bases agree with TRBD1. This CDR3 spans 16 amino acids. Per the germline V gene, CDR1 is KGHDR and CDR2 is SFDVKD. Germline trimming cut 4 bases from V and 4 bases from J; bases unmatched to any gene: 11. This chain's CDR3 is CATSDLSDRESETQYF. The CDR3 coding sequence is TGTGCCACCAGTGACCTCTCTGACAGGGAATCAGAGACCCAGTACTTC.